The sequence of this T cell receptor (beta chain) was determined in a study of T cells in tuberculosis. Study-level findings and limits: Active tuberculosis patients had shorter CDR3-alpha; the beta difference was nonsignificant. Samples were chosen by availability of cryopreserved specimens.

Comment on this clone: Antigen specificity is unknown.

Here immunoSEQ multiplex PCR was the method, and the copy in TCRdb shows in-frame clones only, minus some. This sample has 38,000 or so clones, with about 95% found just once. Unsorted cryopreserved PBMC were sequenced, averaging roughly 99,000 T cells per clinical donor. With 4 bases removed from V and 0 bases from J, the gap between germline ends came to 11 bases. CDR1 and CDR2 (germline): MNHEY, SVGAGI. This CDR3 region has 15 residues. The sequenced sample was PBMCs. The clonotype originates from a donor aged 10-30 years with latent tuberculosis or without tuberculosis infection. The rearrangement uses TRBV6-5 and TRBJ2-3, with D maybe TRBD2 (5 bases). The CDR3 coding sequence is TGTGCCAGCAGTTCCCCGGGAACTAGCACAGATACGCAGTATTTT. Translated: CASSSPGTSTDTQYF.